This TCR beta chain originates from a study of shared clonotypes between healthy human individuals. Findings of the study overall: With several donors compared, 5% to 5.5% of naive CD4 clonotypes were shared.

Per the germline V gene, CDR1 is SGHRS and CDR2 is YFSETQ. The CDR3 totals 15 residues. After removal of 4 bases from V and 6 bases from J, the junction contained 10 bases not matched to a gene. Of note for this clone: Its matching antigen is unknown.

Every subset's genomic DNA went evenly onto several immunoSEQ plates. Per the authors' pipeline: ImmunoSEQ gave junction-only sequences without quality scores, so filtering differed. Profiling relied on immunoSEQ multiplex PCR, and the TCRdb table lists in-frame clones only, not all of them. V and J calls and clone size follow that table, whereas D and trimming were derived from the DNA. Of some 2,400,000 clones in the sample, 90% to 97% are singletons; the top ten hold around 0.13%. The specimen was naive CD4+ T cells sorted from blood. The subset here: CD45RA+ positively selected. V gene TRBV5-1 combines with J gene TRBJ2-1, with TRBD2 matching 7 bases. This receptor was obtained from a man younger than 35 in good health. The CDR3 region has the DNA TGCGCCAGCAGCGGCGGACTAGGGCAGGGCAATGAGCAGTTCTTC. Protein product: CASSGGLGQGNEQFF.